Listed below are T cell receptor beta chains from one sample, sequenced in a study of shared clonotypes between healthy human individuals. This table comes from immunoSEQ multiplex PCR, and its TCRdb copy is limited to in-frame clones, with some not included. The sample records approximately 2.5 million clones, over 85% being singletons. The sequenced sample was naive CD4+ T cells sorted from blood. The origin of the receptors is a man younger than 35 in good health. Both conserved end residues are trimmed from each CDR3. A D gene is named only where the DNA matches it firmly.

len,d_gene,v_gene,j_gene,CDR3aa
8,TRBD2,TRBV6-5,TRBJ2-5,ASGRGTQY
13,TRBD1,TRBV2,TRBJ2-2,ASSEQGANTGELF
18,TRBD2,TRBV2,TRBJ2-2,ASSEGRIIAGAANTGELF
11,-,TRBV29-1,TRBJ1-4,SVFSSTNEKLF
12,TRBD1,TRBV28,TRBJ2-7,ASTTGGSSYEQY
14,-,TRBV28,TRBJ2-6,ATLGGGSSGANVLT
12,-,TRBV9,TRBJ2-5,ASSVGVGGETQY
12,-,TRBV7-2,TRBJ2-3,ASSSLEYADTQY
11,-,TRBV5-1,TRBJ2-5,ASSTGWVETQY
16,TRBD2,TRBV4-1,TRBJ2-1,ASSQDLSGAGSYNEQF
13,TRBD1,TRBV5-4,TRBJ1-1,ASSFGQGARPEAF
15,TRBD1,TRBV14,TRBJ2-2,ASSQRTGKVWTGELF
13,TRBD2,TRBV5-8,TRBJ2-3,ASSFSGSSWDTQY
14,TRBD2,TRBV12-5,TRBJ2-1,ASGTTGLAGYNEQF
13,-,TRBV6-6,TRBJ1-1,ASSYSRQGNTEAF
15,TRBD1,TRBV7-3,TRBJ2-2,ASSPATGGFGTGELF
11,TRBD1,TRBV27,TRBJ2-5,ASSLTGKETQY
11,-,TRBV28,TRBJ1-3,ASMKDSGNTIY
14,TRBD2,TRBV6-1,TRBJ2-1,ASSAGLAGGRVEQF
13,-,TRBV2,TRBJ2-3,ASTPGPASTDTQY
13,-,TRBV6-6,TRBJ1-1,ASSYGEMVETEAF
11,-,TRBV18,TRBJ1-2,ASSVDSNYGYT
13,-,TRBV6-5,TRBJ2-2,ASTAMGGATGELF
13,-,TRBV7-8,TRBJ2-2,ASSLGPGGTGELF
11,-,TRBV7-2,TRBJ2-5,ASSLGAGETQY
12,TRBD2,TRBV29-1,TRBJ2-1,SGSTSGSGHEQF
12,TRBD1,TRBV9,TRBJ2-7,ASSGRQGLGEQY
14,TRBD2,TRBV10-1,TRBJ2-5,ASSAASGGSRETQY